Below, 24 T cell receptor beta chains from the same sample are listed, as sequenced in a study of spatial heterogeneity in lung cancer. MiXCR, run by TCRdb on the 5' RACE reads, gives a single entry per CDR3 protein. The sample lists several thousand distinct CDR3 sequences; less than 45% were seen once. Specified time point: sample taken at primary tumor resection. Whole RNA, which was extracted from tumor, nontumor lung tissue or frozen PBMC, was sequenced without any cell sorting. The specimen was PBMCs, collected at surgery. The receptors shown here come from a male donor with early-stage non-small cell lung cancer.

This clonotype has a handful of counts. The J gene is TRBJ2-3, the V gene TRBV28; 8 positions agree with TRBD2. CDR3 length: 15 amino acids. Germline CDR1 MDHEN, CDR2 SYDVKM. With 9 bases clipped from V and 0 bases from J, the junction kept 8 bases outside the gene matches. DNA for the CDR3: TGTGCCAGTCAAGCGGGGGTCTCTAGCACAGATACGCAGTATTTT. Its translation: CASQAGVSSTDTQYF. Complete variable domain (other parts from reference TRBV28 and TRBJ2-3): DVKVTQSSRYLVKRTGEKVFLECVQDMDHENMFWYRQDPGLGLRLIYFSYDVKMKEKGDIPEGYSVSREKKERFSLILESASTNQTSMYLCASQAGVSSTDTQYFGPGTRLTVL.

This clonotype was recorded only once. This rearrangement joins TRBV20-1 to TRBJ2-2, with TRBD2 identical over 9 bases. The CDR3 is 15 residues long. Germline loops: CDR1 DFQATT, CDR2 SNEGSKA (reference sequence). J lost 2 bases, V lost 3 bases, and 4 bases had no gene match. In DNA, the CDR3 is TGCAGTGCTAGTGGTCTAGCGGGAAACACCGGGGAGCTGTTTTTT. Translated, it gives CSASGLAGNTGELFF.

This clonotype was detected a few times. The chain carries TRBV10-3 and TRBJ2-6; 11 bases agree with TRBD1. The length of the CDR3 is 16 residues. The ends lost 2 bases at V and 4 bases at J; junction bases unmatched: 1. Per germline, CDR1 ENHRY and CDR2 SYGVKD. Here the CDR3 DNA reads TGTGCCATCAGTGAGGGACAGGGGGCCGGGGCCAACGTCCTGACTTTC. Its protein is CAISEGQGAGANVLTF.

This chain uses TRBV4-1 with TRBJ2-1; D is uncertain. V dropped 1 base and J dropped 6 bases, with 7 bases sitting between them. Germline loops: CDR1 MGHRA, CDR2 YSYEKL. The CDR3 is 13 residues long. This CDR3 is CASSQGAPNEQFF. CDR3 coding DNA: TGCGCCAGCAGCCAAGGGGCTCCCAATGAGCAGTTCTTC.

CDR3 in amino acids: CASSLSSSYEQYF. DNA for the CDR3: TGTGCCAGCAGCTTGTCGAGCTCCTACGAGCAGTACTTC. The V call is TRBV11-1, the J call TRBJ2-7; unclear D gene. Germline V gene sequence: CDR1 SGHAT, CDR2 FQDESV (reference sequence). This CDR3 has 13 residues. Trimming took off 3 bases at V and 0 bases at J, with 6 bases between the two ends.

J is TRBJ2-1 and V is TRBV5-1; D is unresolved. V dropped 4 bases and J dropped 3 bases, with 2 bases sitting between them. CDR3 length equals 11 residues. The germline V gene has CDR1 SGHRS and CDR2 YFSETQ. CDR3 DNA sequence: TGCGCCAGCAGCCACTACAATGAGCAGTTCTTC. This encodes CASSHYNEQFF.

By frequency in the sample, this clonotype is medium-sized. The chain combines TRBV7-9 with TRBJ2-2, with 9 bases identical to TRBD1. Germline V gene lookup returns CDR1 SEHNR and CDR2 FQNEAQ (reference sequence). The CDR3 has 16 amino acids. Trimming at V came to 2 bases and at J to 2 bases, leaving 3 bases not matched to a gene. CDR3 residues: CASSLRQGVNTGELFF. The CDR3, as DNA: TGTGCCAGCAGCTTACGACAGGGGGTTAACACCGGGGAGCTGTTTTTT.

The rearrangement joins TRBV11-2 to TRBJ1-1, with 11 nucleotides matching TRBD1. Germline values: CDR1 SGHAT, CDR2 FQNNGV. V was pared by 5 bases and J by 1 base, with 6 bases of the junction left unmatched. This CDR3 spans 16 amino acids. CDR3 residues: CASSRTGGKSNTEAFF. CDR3 coding DNA: TGTGCCAGCAGCCGGACAGGGGGCAAGTCGAACACTGAAGCTTTCTTT.

The chain carries TRBV7-2 and TRBJ2-2; possibly TRBD2 for D (5 bases). The CDR3 contains 20 residues. The V and J ends lost 5 bases and 0 bases respectively, with 25 bases between them. CDR1 and CDR2 (germline): SGHTA, FQGNSA. Here the CDR3 reads CASSPLDWEKLIPNTGELFF. The DNA of the CDR3 is TGTGCCAGCAGCCCGCTGGACTGGGAAAAATTGATACCGAACACCGGGGAGCTGTTTTTT.

The chain couples TRBV11-2 to TRBJ2-7; D tentatively reads TRBD1 or TRBD2 (5 bases each). The CDR3 length is 15 residues. The germline V gene has CDR1 SGHAT and CDR2 FQNNGV. V gave up 1 base and J gave up 7 bases, with 17 bases separating them. The CDR3 loop reads CASSLAGTALREQYF. The CDR3 nucleotides read TGTGCCAGCAGCTTAGCCGGGACGGCCTTGAGGGAGCAGTACTTC.

The gene calls are TRBV29-1 and TRBJ2-2, with no clear D. The CDR3 extends over 14 amino acids. V was pared by 5 bases and J by 2 bases, with 12 bases between. Germline V lookup: CDR1 SQVTM, CDR2 ANQGSEA. CDR3 sequence (DNA): TGCAGCGTTAAGGTCACCGCTAACACCGGGGAGCTGTTTTTT. Translating gives CSVKVTANTGELFF.

The genes are TRBV6-5 and TRBJ1-5; possibly TRBD1 for D (5 bases). Germline V lookup: CDR1 MNHEY, CDR2 SVGAGI. V was pared by 6 bases and J by 3 bases, with 12 bases between. This CDR3 is built from 14 residues. This CDR3 is CASRDTGYNQPQHF. CDR3 coding DNA: TGTGCCAGCAGAGATACAGGCTACAATCAGCCCCAGCATTTT.

This clonotype is classed as medium-sized. The chain employs TRBV20-1 and TRBJ2-5; D is undetermined. V was clipped by 6 bases and J by 1 base, with 15 bases between them. The CDR3 has 14 residues. Germline CDR1 and CDR2: DFQATT and SNEGSKA (reference sequence). In DNA form, the CDR3 reads TGCAGTGCCCCCTCGGGCGCCCGCCAAGAGACCCAGTACTTC. This gives the protein CSAPSGARQETQYF.

This clonotype was seen just once. V gene TRBV7-9 combines with J gene TRBJ2-7, with D possibly TRBD1 on 6 matching bases. Germline CDR1 reads SEHNR; CDR2 reads FQNEAQ (reference sequence). V gave up 5 bases and J gave up 3 bases, with 11 bases separating them. The CDR3 contains 13 residues. CDR3 coding DNA: TGTGCCAGCAGCACCGGACAGCACTACGAGCAGTACTTC. This encodes CASSTGQHYEQYF.

V is TRBV5-1 and J is TRBJ2-7; D may be TRBD1 or TRBD2 (6 bases each). Per the germline V gene, CDR1 is SGHRS and CDR2 is YFSETQ. The CDR3 is 16 residues long. The V end was cut by 1 base, the J end by 7 bases, with 21 bases between. This CDR3 is CASSLTGASQEREQYF. The CDR3 DNA reads TGCGCCAGCAGCTTGACGGGGGCAAGCCAAGAACGGGAGCAGTACTTC.

V usage is TRBV12-3 or TRBV12-4 and J usage is TRBJ2-1, with no clear D. The CDR3 contains 13 residues. V was shortened by 5 bases and J by 7 bases, with 12 bases between the two germline ends. DNA for the CDR3: TGTGCCAGCAGTAAATCGACTGTTAATGAGCAGTTCTTC. It translates to CASSKSTVNEQFF.

Many counts were recorded for this clonotype. The chain combines TRBV7-2 with TRBJ2-1; D is unresolved. With 0 bases removed from V and 9 bases from J, the gap between germline ends came to 9 bases. The CDR3 consists of 13 residues. In germline, CDR1 is SGHTA, CDR2 FQGNSA. The CDR3 region is CASSLALASEQFF. Here the CDR3 DNA reads TGTGCCAGCAGCTTAGCGTTGGCGTCTGAGCAGTTCTTC.

The chain joins TRBV28 to TRBJ2-1; 10 nucleotides agree with TRBD2. The V and J ends lost 8 bases and 7 bases, in that order; junction bases with no gene match: 8. Germline V gene lookup returns CDR1 MDHEN and CDR2 SYDVKM. The CDR3 length is 14 residues. The CDR3 bases are TGTGCCAGCGAAACTAGCGGGATGAAGAATGAGCAGTTCTTC. Protein: CASETSGMKNEQFF.

The rearrangement uses TRBV12-3 or TRBV12-4 and TRBJ2-1, with D possibly being TRBD2 (5 bases). Trimming pared 6 bases from V and 3 bases from J, leaving 12 bases between. The length of the CDR3 is 14 residues. CDR3 bases: TGTGCCAGCAGCCACACTGGACTCTACAATGAGCAGTTCTTC. This codes for CASSHTGLYNEQFF.

By proportion, this clonotype is medium-sized. V is TRBV11-2 and J is TRBJ1-2; unclear D gene. The CDR3 is made up of 15 amino acids. Trimming took 5 bases from V and 3 from J, leaving 16 bases between them. Germline V gene data show CDR1 as SGHAT and CDR2 as FQNNGV. In nucleotides, the CDR3 is TGTGCCAGCAGCCCGGGCTCCGCTAACCACTATGGCTACACCTTC. It encodes CASSPGSANHYGYTF.

The rearrangement links TRBV6-5 to TRBJ2-1, with 9 bases lining up with TRBD1. Germline V gene data show CDR1 as MNHEY and CDR2 as SVGAGI. The V and J ends lost 5 bases and 9 bases, in that order; junction bases with no gene match: 11. This CDR3 is built from 15 residues. The CDR3 bases are TGTGCCAGCAGTCAACAGGGGGCCTTGTCGGGTGAGCAGTTCTTC. This gives the protein CASSQQGALSGEQFF.

The genes are TRBV11-2 and TRBJ2-7, with D maybe TRBD2 (5 bases). Trimming took off 5 bases at V and 4 bases at J, with 15 bases between the two ends. Germline V gives CDR1 SGHAT, CDR2 FQNNGV. The CDR3 consists of 14 residues. CDR3 nucleotides: TGTGCCAGCAGCGAGGGCAGGTCCGCGTACGAGCAGTACTTC. Translating it yields CASSEGRSAYEQYF.

The chain couples TRBV7-9 to TRBJ2-7; perhaps TRBD2 as D (6 bases). The CDR3 length is 13 residues. Trimming pared 5 bases from V and 3 bases from J, leaving 11 bases between. CDR1 and CDR2 (germline): SEHNR, FQNEAQ (reference sequence). The CDR3 spells CASSRGERYEQYF. CDR3 sequence (DNA): TGTGCCAGCAGCCGCGGGGAGCGCTACGAGCAGTACTTC. Full variable domain (outside the CDR3, taken from reference TRBV7-9 and TRBJ2-7): DTGVSQNPRHKITKRGQNVTFRCDPISEHNRLYWYRQTLGQGPEFLTYFQNEAQLEKSRLLSDRFSAERPKGSFSTLEIQRTEQGDSAMYLCASSRGERYEQYFGPGTRLTVT.

This chain links TRBV11-2 with TRBJ2-1; TRBD2 matches at 7 bases. The CDR3 consists of 20 residues. Germline trimming cut 1 base from V and 7 bases from J; bases unmatched to any gene: 22. The germline gives CDR1 SGHAT, CDR2 FQNNGV. The CDR3 loop reads CASSLGGARASQGLSNEQFF. In DNA, the CDR3 is TGTGCCAGCAGCTTAGGAGGGGCAAGAGCTAGCCAGGGACTATCGAATGAGCAGTTCTTC. Together with reference TRBV11-2 and TRBJ2-1, the CDR3 gives the full variable domain: EAGVAQSPRYKIIEKRQSVAFWCNPISGHATLYWYQQILGQGPKLLIQFQNNGVVDDSQLPKDRFSAERLKGVDSTLKIQPAKLEDSAVYLCASSLGGARASQGLSNEQFFGPGTRLTVL.